Listed below are T cell receptor beta chains from one sample, sequenced in a study of OX40 agonist ivuxolimab in advanced cancers. Libraries were prepared by immunoSEQ multiplex PCR; TCRdb keeps only in-frame clonotypes and omits some of them. In the table there are more than 40,000 clones, about nine tenths of which are singletons. Sequenced material: CD4+ or CD8+ T cells sorted from blood, taken in a trial of the OX40 agonist ivuxolimab. These receptors all stem from an adult with an advanced solid tumor such as melanoma, head and neck, liver or kidney cancer. CDR3s include the opening cysteine and the closing phenylalanine or tryptophan. Fields, in order: clone size, V gene, J gene, D gene, CDR3 DNA, CDR3 protein. The D gene is left open where the match is weak. Not all rows give a size; the values are once, few, many and, for expanded clones, a class.

abundance: .; v_gene: TRBV7-6; j_gene: TRBJ2-1; d_gene: TRBD1; CDR3nt: TGTGCCAGCAGCTTAGACTTCTTGGGACAGGGTGATGAGCAGTTCTTC; CDR3aa: CASSLDFLGQGDEQFF
abundance: .; v_gene: TRBV6-5; j_gene: TRBJ2-7; d_gene: .; CDR3nt: TGTGCCAGCAGCGTCAGCTCCTACGAGCAGTACTTC; CDR3aa: CASSVSSYEQYF
abundance: .; v_gene: TRBV19; j_gene: TRBJ2-7; d_gene: TRBD2; CDR3nt: TGTGCCAGTAGTATATCCCTAGCGGGAAACGAGCAGTACTTC; CDR3aa: CASSISLAGNEQYF
abundance: few; v_gene: TRBV30; j_gene: TRBJ1-5; d_gene: .; CDR3nt: TGTGCCTGGAGCGAAGGACGGATCAATCAGCCCCAGCATTTT; CDR3aa: CAWSEGRINQPQHF
abundance: once; v_gene: TRBV7-9; j_gene: TRBJ2-7; d_gene: TRBD2; CDR3nt: TGTGCCAGCAGTTACCATGCGGGGGATCTAGACTACGAGCAGTACTTC; CDR3aa: CASSYHAGDLDYEQYF
abundance: few; v_gene: TRBV4-2; j_gene: TRBJ2-1; d_gene: TRBD2; CDR3nt: TGTGCCAGCAGCCGCCAGGTTCTAGCGGGGGGAAATGAGCAGTTCTTC; CDR3aa: CASSRQVLAGGNEQFF
abundance: .; v_gene: TRBV19; j_gene: TRBJ2-7; d_gene: TRBD1; CDR3nt: TGTGCCACCGCGTCCACACAGGGGGCCTACGAGCAGTACTTC; CDR3aa: CATASTQGAYEQYF
abundance: .; v_gene: TRBV7-2; j_gene: TRBJ2-3; d_gene: TRBD1; CDR3nt: TGTGCCAGCAGCTGGGGACAGGGCCGGTTGGATACGCAGTATTTT; CDR3aa: CASSWGQGRLDTQYF
abundance: few; v_gene: TRBV4-1; j_gene: TRBJ2-3; d_gene: .; CDR3nt: TGCGCCAGCAGCCAAGTGGGAGGAGCAGATACGCAGTATTTT; CDR3aa: CASSQVGGADTQYF
abundance: .; v_gene: TRBV7-9; j_gene: TRBJ2-3; d_gene: TRBD2; CDR3nt: TGTGCCAGCAGCCCTCAGGTGGCGGGAGGGCGGAGCACAGATACGCAGTATTTT; CDR3aa: CASSPQVAGGRSTDTQYF
abundance: .; v_gene: TRBV7-3; j_gene: TRBJ2-3; d_gene: .; CDR3nt: TGTGCCAGCAGCCCCCATCAGGCAGATACGCAGTATTTT; CDR3aa: CASSPHQADTQYF
abundance: .; v_gene: TRBV19; j_gene: TRBJ1-1; d_gene: .; CDR3nt: TGTGCCAGTAGTCCGCGGACTTTTGCGAAAATGAACACTGAAGCTTTCTTT; CDR3aa: CASSPRTFAKMNTEAFF
abundance: .; v_gene: TRBV5-1; j_gene: TRBJ2-7; d_gene: TRBD1; CDR3nt: TGCGCCAGCAGTCCTGACAGGGGGCTCTCCTACGAGCAGTACTTC; CDR3aa: CASSPDRGLSYEQYF
abundance: once; v_gene: TRBV6-6; j_gene: TRBJ1-4; d_gene: .; CDR3nt: TGTGCCAGCAGTTACTCGGATGTAGGACTGTTTTTT; CDR3aa: CASSYSDVGLFF